The 4 T cell receptor beta chains in this list originate from one sample, sequenced in a study of vaccination and CD4 T cells after COVID-19. Treatment specified: roughly 11-day PBMC culture with coronavirus spike peptide pools or control peptides (ViraFEST assay). These receptors lack a known antigen. CD4+ T cells that had been cultured provided DNA sequenced with the Oncomine TCR Beta short-read assay. TCRdb redid the calling of the PCR reads with MiXCR, one entry per CDR3 protein. This sample yields about 11,000 distinct CDR3 sequences, of which approximately 57% are seen a single time; about an eighth belongs to the top ten. The source material was CD4+ T cells from blood, cultured in vitro. The receptors were gathered from a human donor who had recovered from COVID-19.

This clonotype showed up just a few times. The chain has TRBV20-1 and TRBJ1-5; D gene ambiguous. From germline, CDR1 is DFQATT and CDR2 SNEGSKA (reference sequence). Trimming removed 1 base from V and 0 bases from J, with 16 bases in between. The CDR3 covers 17 residues. The CDR3 spells CSARGAGVGFSNQPQHF. Here the CDR3 DNA reads TGCAGTGCTAGAGGGGCGGGCGTAGGGTTTAGCAATCAGCCCCAGCATTTT.

The rearrangement joins TRBV20-1 to TRBJ1-5; D possibly corresponds to TRBD1 (5 bases). This CDR3 comprises 15 residues. Deletions cut 3 bases from V and 6 bases from J, with 18 bases between. Germline V gene sequence: CDR1 DFQATT, CDR2 SNEGSKA (reference sequence). In DNA form, the CDR3 reads TGCAGTGCTAGTCTAGGGGCAGGGAAAGGTCAGCCCCAGCATTTT. Translating gives CSASLGAGKGQPQHF.

This chain connects TRBV6-5 to TRBJ2-5, with 9 bases lining up with TRBD2. The J segment lost 5 bases and the V segment lost 0 bases, leaving 4 bases of the junction unmatched. Germline lookup yields CDR1 MNHEY and CDR2 SVGAGI. The length of the CDR3 is 15 residues. The CDR3: CASSYSSGSVETQYF. CDR3 DNA: TGTGCCAGCAGTTACTCTAGCGGGAGTGTGGAGACCCAGTACTTC.

V gene TRBV6-5 combines with J gene TRBJ2-2; D is unresolved. The CDR3 covers 16 residues. Looked up from germline, CDR1 is MNHEY and CDR2 is SVGAGI. Trimming left V 4 bases short and J 0 bases short, with 12 bases between. CDR3 DNA: TGTGCCAGCAGTTTCCGAGGAGAACCGAACACCGGGGAGCTGTTTTTT. Encoded protein: CASSFRGEPNTGELFF.